This TCR beta chain was documented in a study of Graves' ophthalmopathy and Graves' hyperthyroidism. V lost 6 bases and J 0 bases, leaving 15 bases between the germline ends. The CDR3 extends over 15 amino acids. The germline CDR1 and CDR2 sequences are SNHLY and FYNNEI. From RNA, the CDR3 regions of TCR beta chains were amplified and sequenced. In the first round, RT-PCR was carried out with HTBI primers, and a multiplex PCR formed the second round. TCRdb recomputed calls from the multiplex PCR reads with MiXCR, one row per CDR3 protein. Of about 740,000 distinct CDR3 sequences listed, roughly 41% were seen once; the top ten hold less than 55%.

This rearrangement joins TRBV2 to TRBJ2-7, with D uncertain. The sequencing input was peripheral blood. This TCR was recovered from an adult man with Graves' ophthalmopathy. The CDR3 coding sequence is TGTGCCAGCAGCCCCCCGGCCCCATCCTCCTACGAGCAGTACTTC. This codes for CASSPPAPSSYEQYF.